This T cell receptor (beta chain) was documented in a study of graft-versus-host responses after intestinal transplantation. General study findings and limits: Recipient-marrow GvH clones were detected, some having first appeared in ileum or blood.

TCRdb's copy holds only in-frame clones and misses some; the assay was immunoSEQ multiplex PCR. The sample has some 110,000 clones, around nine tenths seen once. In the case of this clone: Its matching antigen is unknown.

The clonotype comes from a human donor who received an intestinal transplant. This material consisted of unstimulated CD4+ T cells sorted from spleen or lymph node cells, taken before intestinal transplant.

Written as DNA, the CDR3 is TGTGCCAGCAGTGTCCGGGGGGCCCACACAGATACGCAGTATTTT. Translated: CASSVRGAHTDTQYF. The genes are TRBV2 and TRBJ2-3, with D possibly being TRBD2 (7 bases). Trimming removed 4 bases from V and 2 bases from J, with 13 bases in between. Germline V lookup: CDR1 SNHLY, CDR2 FYNNEI. The CDR3 spans 15 residues. The full variable domain, with the rest looked up from reference TRBV2 and TRBJ2-3, is EPEVTQTPSHQVTQMGQEVILRCVPISNHLYFYWYRQILGQKVEFLVSFYNNEISEKSEIFDDQFSVERPDGSNFTLKIRSTKLEDSAMYFCASSVRGAHTDTQYFGPGTRLTVL.